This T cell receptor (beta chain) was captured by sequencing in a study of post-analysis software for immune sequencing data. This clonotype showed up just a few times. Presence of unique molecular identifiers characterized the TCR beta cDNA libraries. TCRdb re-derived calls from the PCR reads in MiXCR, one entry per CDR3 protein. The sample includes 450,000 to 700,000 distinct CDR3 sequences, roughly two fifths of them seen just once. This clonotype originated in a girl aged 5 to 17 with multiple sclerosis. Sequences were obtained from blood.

This CDR3 reads CASSRRSGTGHQETQYF. CDR3 nucleotides: TGTGCCAGCTCCCGGCGGTCCGGGACAGGCCACCAAGAGACCCAGTACTTC. The chain employs TRBV18 and TRBJ2-5, with 8 positions matching TRBD1. The CDR3 loop spans 17 amino acids. The V segment lost 6 bases and the J segment 0 bases; nucleotides outside the gene matches: 12. Germline V lookup: CDR1 KGHSH, CDR2 LQKENI.